This record covers a single TCR beta chain. This clone's antigen is unknown. Nothing much larger sits one base from this clone, and base qualities are not available. Sequencing took place on an Illumina MiSeq. For TCRbeta CDR3 amplification, the template was genomic DNA taken from the sorted T cell subsets. The TCRbeta CDR3 region was amplified by multiplex PCR using 30 forward and 13 reverse primers. PCR products were purified with AMPure XP beads, then indices and adaptors were added in a second roughly 23-cycle PCR. Before sequencing, libraries were gel-purified with the QIAquick Gel Extraction Kit. The study's own analysis went as follows. Paired-end reads were merged using FLASH and were aligned with IgBLAST to IMGT V, D and J germline references. Reads with below 70% alignment identity to germline references were discarded, leaving roughly 11 million reads study-wide. Following IMGT definitions, CDR3 boundaries, reading frame and productivity were assigned. A highly-expanded clone was defined as any clone making up 1% or more of reads, and normalized Shannon entropy served as the measure of diversity. Group differences in Shannon entropy were tested with unpaired two-tailed t-tests. TCRdb's own reprocessing of the public reads used fastp at Q25 and MiXCR and kept productive beta chains. Rows with one shared CDR3 protein collapse into an entry with the most common genes and DNA. Here the V and J calls rest on TCRdb's processing, not on the authors' analysis. The sample contains 270,000 or so distinct CDR3 sequences, roughly 50% of them found a single time. The ten top clones hold about 13% of the sample.

This sample was included in a study of type 1 and type 2 diabetes patients listed by TCRdb under 2016. The study in broad terms: Under 10 type 1 diabetes patients, four type 2 diabetes patients and six or seven nondiabetic controls were recruited in China to form the cohort. Across the study, CD4+ and CD8+ T cells were positively selected from PBMCs using CD4 or CD8 MicroBeads on MACS columns. A total of around 20 million paired-end reads was generated across the whole study. The study used high-throughput sequencing to profile TCRbeta repertoires and compare individuals with type 1 diabetes, type 2 diabetes and no diabetes. Type 2 diabetes patients were used as a disease comparison group for the type 1 diabetes patients. Comparing approximately 21-cycle and 25-cycle amplification showed similar V gene usage, suggesting similar primer efficiencies and random PCR bias. TCRbeta libraries were sequenced paired-end on Illumina HiSeq 2000 or MiSeq instruments. What the research found in general, with its limitations: Type 2 diabetes repertoires showed high diversity, significantly greater than type 1 diabetes repertoires in both CD4+ and CD8+ T cells. Because only a limited number of T2D and control samples were sequenced, some T1D-only HECs might also be present in more T2D or control samples. Type 2 diabetes patients had few highly-expanded CD4+ clones (median one), and those clones made up a median approximately 3.9% of reads. V and J gene usage patterns of type 2 diabetes and control samples were highly correlated, averaging around 0.97 between samples. Age and gender were not matched between study groups, possibly biasing interpretation.

From the cysteine through the phenylalanine, the CDR3 covers 14 amino acids. The retained sequence is limited to the CDR3, 42 bases, with the frame set at the first base. Based on the germline V gene, the CDR1 and CDR2 sequences are ENHRY and SYGVKD. After removal of 3 bases from V and 5 bases from J, the junction retains 4 bases not matched to a gene. Standard classification criteria for type 1 or type 2 diabetes were met by all diabetic patients, and glucose and C-peptide were assessed by WHO-recommended methods. Exclusion applied to any donor with other autoimmune diseases or infections within the previous four weeks. A roughly 9.7-milliliter sample of peripheral blood was drawn from every participant. PBMCs were isolated with LymphoPrep density separation.

This chain is built from TRBV10-3 and TRBJ2-1, and 7 bases in between align with TRBD2. The sequencing input was peripheral blood mononuclear cells (PBMCs). This clonotype originated in a young man with type 2 diabetes. The CDR3 region has the sequence CAISDSGNNNEQFF. DNA sequence: TGTGCCATCAGTGACAGCGGGAATAACAATGAGCAGTTCTTC.